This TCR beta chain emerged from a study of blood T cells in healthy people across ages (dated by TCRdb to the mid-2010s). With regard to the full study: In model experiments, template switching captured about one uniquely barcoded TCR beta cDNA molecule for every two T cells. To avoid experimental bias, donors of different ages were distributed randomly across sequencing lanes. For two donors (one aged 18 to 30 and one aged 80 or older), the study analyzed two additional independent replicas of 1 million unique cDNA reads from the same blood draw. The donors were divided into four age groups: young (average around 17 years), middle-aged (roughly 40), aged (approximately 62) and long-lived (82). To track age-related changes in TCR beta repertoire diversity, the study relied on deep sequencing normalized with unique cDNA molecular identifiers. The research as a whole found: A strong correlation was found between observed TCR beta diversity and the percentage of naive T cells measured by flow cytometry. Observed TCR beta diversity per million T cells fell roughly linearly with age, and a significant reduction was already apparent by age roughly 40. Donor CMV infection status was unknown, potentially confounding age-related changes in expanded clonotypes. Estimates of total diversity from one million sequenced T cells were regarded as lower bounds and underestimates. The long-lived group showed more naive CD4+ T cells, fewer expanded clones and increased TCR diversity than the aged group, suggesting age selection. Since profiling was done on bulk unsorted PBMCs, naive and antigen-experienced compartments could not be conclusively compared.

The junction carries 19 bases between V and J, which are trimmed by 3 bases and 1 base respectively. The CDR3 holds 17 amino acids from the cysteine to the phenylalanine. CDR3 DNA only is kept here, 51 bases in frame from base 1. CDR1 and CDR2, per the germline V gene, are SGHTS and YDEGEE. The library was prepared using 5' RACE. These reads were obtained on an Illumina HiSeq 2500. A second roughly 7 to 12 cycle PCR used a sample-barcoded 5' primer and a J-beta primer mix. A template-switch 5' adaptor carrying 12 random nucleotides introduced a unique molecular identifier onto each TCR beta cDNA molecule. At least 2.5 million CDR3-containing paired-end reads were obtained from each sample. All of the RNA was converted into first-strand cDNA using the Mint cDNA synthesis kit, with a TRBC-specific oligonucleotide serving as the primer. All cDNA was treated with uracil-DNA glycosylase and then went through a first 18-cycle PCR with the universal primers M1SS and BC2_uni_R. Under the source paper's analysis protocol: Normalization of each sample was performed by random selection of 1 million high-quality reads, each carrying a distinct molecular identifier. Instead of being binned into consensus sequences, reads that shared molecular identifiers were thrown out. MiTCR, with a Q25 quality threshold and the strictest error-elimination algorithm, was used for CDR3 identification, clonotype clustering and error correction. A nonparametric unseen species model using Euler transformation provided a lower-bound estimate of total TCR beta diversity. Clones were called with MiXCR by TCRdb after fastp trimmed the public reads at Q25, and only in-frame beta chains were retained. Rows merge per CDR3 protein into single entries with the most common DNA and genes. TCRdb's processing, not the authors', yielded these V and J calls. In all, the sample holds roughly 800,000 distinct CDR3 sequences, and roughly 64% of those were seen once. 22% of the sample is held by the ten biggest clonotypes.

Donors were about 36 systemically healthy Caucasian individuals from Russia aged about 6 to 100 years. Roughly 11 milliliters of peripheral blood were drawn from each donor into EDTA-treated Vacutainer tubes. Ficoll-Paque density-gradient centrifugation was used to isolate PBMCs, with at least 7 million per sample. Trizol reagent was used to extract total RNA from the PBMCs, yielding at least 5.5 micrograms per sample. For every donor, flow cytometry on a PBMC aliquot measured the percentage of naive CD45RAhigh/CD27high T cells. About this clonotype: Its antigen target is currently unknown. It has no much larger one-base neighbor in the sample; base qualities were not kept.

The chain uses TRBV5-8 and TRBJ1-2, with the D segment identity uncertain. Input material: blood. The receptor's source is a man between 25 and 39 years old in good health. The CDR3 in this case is CASSSDRWESLNYGYTF. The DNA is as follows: TGTGCCAGCAGCTCCGATAGGTGGGAGAGCCTTAACTATGGCTACACCTTC.